The 3 T cell receptor beta chains in this list originate from one sample, sequenced in a study of T cells in Graves' hyperthyroidism and ophthalmopathy (dated by TCRdb to the late 2010s). Library construction relied on multiplex PCR. Sequenced using an Illumina HiSeq 2000. TCR beta CDR3 regions were amplified from RNA transcripts. The TCR CDR3 was subjected to a first round of RT-PCR using the HTBI primer set and the Qiagen OneStep RT-PCR kit. Using fastp trimming at Q25 and MiXCR clonotype assembly, TCRdb reanalyzed the public sequencing data and kept in-frame beta chains. Each CDR3 protein appears once, grouped with its most common genes and DNA. The sample profile shows approximately 370,000 distinct CDR3 sequences; about 15% of them were found once. The leading ten clones occupy 34% of the sample. Input material: blood. The receptors were sampled from a woman aged 25 to 39 with Graves' hyperthyroidism that later progressed to Graves' ophthalmopathy.

This clonotype was seen a handful of times. The rearrangement joins TRBV7-2 to TRBJ2-7; D gene ambiguous. Germline assignment: CDR1 SGHTA and CDR2 FQGNSA. The length of the CDR3 is 13 residues. V lost 1 base and J 4 bases, leaving 8 bases between the germline ends. The CDR3 is CASSLGFYYEQYF. For the CDR3, the DNA is TGTGCCAGCAGCTTAGGGTTTTATTACGAGCAGTACTTC.

This clonotype was seen a handful of times. It is unclear where the CDR3 begins or ends on the DNA, so no DNA is shown, and the CDR3 is as TCRdb lists it. This chain connects TRBV6-1 to TRBJ1-5. Inclusive of both ends, the CDR3 amounts to 17 amino acids. From germline, CDR1 is MNHNS and CDR2 SASEGT. CDR3 region: CASSEAVTFGGNQPQHF.

This clonotype came up many times. The chain joins TRBV6-5 to TRBJ2-2; maybe TRBD2 (6 bases). Germline CDR1 is MNHEY and CDR2 is SVGAGI. The CDR3 consists of 17 residues. With 0 bases removed from V and 1 base from J, the gap between germline ends came to 12 bases. CDR3 amino acids: CASSYSLPSENTGELFF. As DNA, the CDR3 is TGTGCCAGCAGTTACTCACTTCCTAGCGAGAACACCGGGGAGCTGTTTTTT.